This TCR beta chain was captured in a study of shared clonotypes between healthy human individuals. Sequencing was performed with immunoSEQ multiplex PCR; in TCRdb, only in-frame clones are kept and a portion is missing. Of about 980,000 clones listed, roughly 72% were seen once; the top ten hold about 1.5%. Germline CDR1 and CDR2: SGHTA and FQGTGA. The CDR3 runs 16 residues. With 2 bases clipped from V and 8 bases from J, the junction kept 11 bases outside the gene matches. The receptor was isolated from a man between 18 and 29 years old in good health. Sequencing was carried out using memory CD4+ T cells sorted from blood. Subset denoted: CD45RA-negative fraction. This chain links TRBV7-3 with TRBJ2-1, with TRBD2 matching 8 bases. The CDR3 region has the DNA TGTGCCAGCAGCTTAGATGTGACGGGGGGGCCCTATGAGCAGTTCTTC. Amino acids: CASSLDVTGGPYEQFF. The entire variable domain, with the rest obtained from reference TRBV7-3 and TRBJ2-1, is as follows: GAGVSQTPSNKVTEKGKYVELRCDPISGHTALYWYRQSLGQGPEFLIYFQGTGAADDSGLPNDRFFAVRPEGSVSTLKIQRTERGDSAVYLCASSLDVTGGPYEQFFGPGTRLTVL.